Listed below are T cell receptor beta chains from one sample, sequenced in a study of shared clonotypes between healthy human individuals. TCRdb's table, derived via immunoSEQ multiplex PCR, lists solely in-frame clones and lacks some. In the table there are some 1.5 million clones, about 98% of which are singletons. Material for sequencing was naive CD4+ T cells sorted from blood. The receptors derive from a man aged 30 to 39 in good health. CDR3s leave out the opening cysteine and the closing phenylalanine or tryptophan. Rows give clone size only sometimes, using once, few, many, or a class for an expanded clone.

v_gene	j_gene	abundance	CDR3aa
TRBV2	TRBJ2-2	.	ASSGGLNTGELF
TRBV2	TRBJ2-7	.	ASSLPYEQY
TRBV6-6	TRBJ2-5	once	ASSPITGFQETQY
TRBV5-4	TRBJ1-2	.	ASSSDFDGYT
TRBV6-6	TRBJ2-5	once	ASSYGSRAQETQY
TRBV5-1	TRBJ2-5	.	ASSPGRQGHRETQY
TRBV21-1	TRBJ2-6	once	ASNGEGLGAGANVLT
TRBV28	TRBJ1-5	.	ASGYRGGGYSNQPQH
TRBV5-1	TRBJ2-7	.	ASSTTAGTRYVEQY
TRBV19	TRBJ2-3	.	ASSIDQGSDTQY
TRBV6-4	TRBJ1-2	.	ASSPLPGVRYGYT
TRBV4-1	TRBJ1-4	.	ASTSRVLTNEKLF
TRBV6-1	TRBJ1-1	.	ASSPQGPNTEAF
TRBV5-1	TRBJ1-1	.	ASSVGGNTEAF
TRBV30	TRBJ1-5	.	AWSVGQNSNQPQH
TRBV19	TRBJ2-1	.	ASMSSGLSYNEQF
TRBV30	TRBJ1-4	once	AWSGPVEKLF
TRBV4-2	TRBJ2-1	.	ASSQEVADPYNEQF
TRBV2	TRBJ2-1	.	ASSSPESSYNEQF
TRBV6-6	TRBJ1-2	.	ASSYSPGGGYT
TRBV18	TRBJ2-2	once	ASSPKTSGPTNTGELF
TRBV28	TRBJ1-5	.	ASSLRQDPVTQH
TRBV5-1	TRBJ2-3	.	ASSSRAGGTDTQY
TRBV2	TRBJ1-1	.	ASAFTGSATEAF
TRBV15	TRBJ2-2	.	ATSRRGSSAGLTGELF
TRBV7-2	TRBJ2-3	.	ASSLWLANADTQY
TRBV2	TRBJ1-4	.	ASSYGQGNEKLF
TRBV7-2	TRBJ1-2	.	ASARDRVFDGYT
TRBV19	TRBJ2-3	.	ASSIPGTDTQY
TRBV7-8	TRBJ2-5	once	ASSTLKAQY
TRBV7-9	TRBJ1-1	.	ASSPRSGTEAF
TRBV11-3	TRBJ2-5	.	ASSLGSSGLQETQY
TRBV18	TRBJ2-2	.	ASSRTGWERDTGELF
TRBV6-5	TRBJ1-1	.	ASSYLQTGGTEAF
TRBV19	TRBJ2-7	.	ASSTRLAGGISEQY
TRBV11-2	TRBJ2-5	.	ASSFIRYQETQY
TRBV9	TRBJ1-5	.	ASSAGTPYSNQPQH
TRBV27	TRBJ1-1	.	ASSFSRNTEAF
TRBV11-2	TRBJ2-7	.	ASSLRRRTEQY
TRBV10-1	TRBJ2-5	.	ASSGGTQETQY
TRBV18	TRBJ2-1	.	ASSRSGRDHNEQF